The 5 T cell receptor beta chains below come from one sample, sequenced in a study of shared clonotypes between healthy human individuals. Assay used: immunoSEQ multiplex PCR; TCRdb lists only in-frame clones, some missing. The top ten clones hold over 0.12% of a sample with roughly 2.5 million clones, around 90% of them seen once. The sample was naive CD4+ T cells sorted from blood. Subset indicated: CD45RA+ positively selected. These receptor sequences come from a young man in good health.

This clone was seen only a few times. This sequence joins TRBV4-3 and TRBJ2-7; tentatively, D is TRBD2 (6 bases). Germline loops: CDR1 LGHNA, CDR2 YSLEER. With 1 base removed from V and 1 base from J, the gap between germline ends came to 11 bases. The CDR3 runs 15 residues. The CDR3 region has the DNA TGCGCCAGCAGCCAAGGGGCGGGGTGGTCCTACGAGCAGTACTTC. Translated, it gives CASSQGAGWSYEQYF.

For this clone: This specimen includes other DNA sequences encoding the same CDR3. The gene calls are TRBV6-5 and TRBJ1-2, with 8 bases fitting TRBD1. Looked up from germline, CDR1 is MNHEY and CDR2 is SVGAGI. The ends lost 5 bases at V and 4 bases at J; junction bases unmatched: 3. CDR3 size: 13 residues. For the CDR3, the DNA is TGTGCCAGCAGTCCGACAGGGGTCTATGGCTACACCTTC. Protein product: CASSPTGVYGYTF.

The DNA for the CDR3 is TGTGCCAGCAGCTTGGCCGGGACTACTGGCACAGATACGCAGTATTTT. Translation: CASSLAGTTGTDTQYF. The rearrangement links TRBV5-6 to TRBJ2-3, with 7 bases identical to TRBD2. V shed 0 bases and J 1 base; nucleotides not matched to a gene: 5. Germline-derived CDR1 and CDR2 are SGHDT and YYEEEE. The CDR3 covers 16 residues.

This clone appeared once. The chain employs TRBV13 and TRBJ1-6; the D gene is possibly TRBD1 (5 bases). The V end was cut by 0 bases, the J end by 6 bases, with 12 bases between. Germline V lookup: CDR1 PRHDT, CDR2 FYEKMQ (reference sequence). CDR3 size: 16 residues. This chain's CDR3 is CASSLGPQGRNSPLHF. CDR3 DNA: TGTGCCAGCAGCTTAGGTCCCCAGGGTCGTAATTCACCCCTCCACTTT.

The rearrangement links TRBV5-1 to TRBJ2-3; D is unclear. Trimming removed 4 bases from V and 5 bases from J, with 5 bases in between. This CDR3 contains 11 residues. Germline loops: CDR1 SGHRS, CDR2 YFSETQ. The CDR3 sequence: CASSGIDTQYF. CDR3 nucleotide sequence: TGCGCCAGCAGCGGAATAGATACGCAGTATTTT.